This TCR beta chain appears in the sequencing data of a study of blood T cell repertoires in COVID-19. Across the study: Both acute and convalescent COVID-19 samples were obtained from the United States, Italy and Spain. In each case, the material was cDNA or gDNA derived from T cells, B-cell-depleted T cells, or PBMCs.

The table came from immunoSEQ multiplex PCR; TCRdb's copy has only in-frame clones and leaves some out. The sample contains around 300,000 clones, 75% to 90% of which appear only once. This CDR3 contains 14 residues. Germline trimming cut 4 bases from V and 5 bases from J; bases unmatched to any gene: 4. The germline V gene has CDR1 PRHDT and CDR2 FYEKMQ (reference sequence). Seattle researchers signed up patients amid active infection and tracked them longitudinally. The sequencing input was peripheral blood. V usage is TRBV13 and J usage is TRBJ2-3; 9 bases are a match to TRBD1. This receptor was taken from a woman aged 45-59 years with COVID-19, enrolled during active disease. CDR3 bases: TGTGCCAGCAGCTCGGACAGGGGAGTAGATACGCAGTATTTT. Translation: CASSSDRGVDTQYF.